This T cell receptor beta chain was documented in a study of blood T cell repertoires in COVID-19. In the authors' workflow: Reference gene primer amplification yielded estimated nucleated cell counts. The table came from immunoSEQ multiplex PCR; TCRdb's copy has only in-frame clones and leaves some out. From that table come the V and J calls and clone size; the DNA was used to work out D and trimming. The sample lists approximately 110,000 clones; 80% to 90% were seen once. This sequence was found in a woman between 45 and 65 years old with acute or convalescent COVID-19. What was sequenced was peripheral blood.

DNA for the CDR3: TGCGCCAGCAGCGACGGACAGGGACCAGATACGCAGTATTTT. Translation gives CASSDGQGPDTQYF. The rearrangement links TRBV5-1 to TRBJ2-3, with 8 bases lining up with TRBD1. V dropped 4 bases and J dropped 4; count of bases not matched to a gene: 5. Germline V gene sequence: CDR1 SGHRS, CDR2 YFSETQ. The CDR3 has 14 amino acids. Variable domain in full (rest from reference TRBV5-1 and TRBJ2-3): KAGVTQTPRYLIKTRGQQVTLSCSPISGHRSVSWYQQTPGQGLQFLFEYFSETQRNKGNFPGRFSGRQFSNSRSEMNVSTLELGDSALYLCASSDGQGPDTQYFGPGTRLTVL.